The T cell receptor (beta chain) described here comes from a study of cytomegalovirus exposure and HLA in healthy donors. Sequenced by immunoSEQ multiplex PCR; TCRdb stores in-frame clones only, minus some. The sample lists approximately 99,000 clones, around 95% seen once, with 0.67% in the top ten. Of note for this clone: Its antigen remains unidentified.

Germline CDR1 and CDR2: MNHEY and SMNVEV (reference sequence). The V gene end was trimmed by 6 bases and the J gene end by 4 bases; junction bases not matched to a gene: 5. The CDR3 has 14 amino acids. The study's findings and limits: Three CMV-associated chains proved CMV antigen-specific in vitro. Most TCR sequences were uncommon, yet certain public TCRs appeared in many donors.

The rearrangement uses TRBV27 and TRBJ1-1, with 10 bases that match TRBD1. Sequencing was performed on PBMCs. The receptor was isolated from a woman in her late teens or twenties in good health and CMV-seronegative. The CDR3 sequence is CASRDRGLSTEAFF. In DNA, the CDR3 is TGTGCCAGCAGGGACAGGGGGTTAAGCACTGAAGCTTTCTTT.